This T cell receptor (beta chain) was recorded in a study of OX40 agonist ivuxolimab in advanced cancers. Study-wide context: Ivuxolimab, which targeted the costimulatory receptor OX40 (CD134), was an agonistic, fully human IgG2 monoclonal antibody. Of the approximately 50 dose-escalation patients, hepatocellular carcinoma was present in 19, melanoma in roughly 15, renal cell carcinoma in 9 and head and neck cancer in 9. The point of sequencing TCRbeta in the periphery was to test whether ivuxolimab changed TCR sequence diversity and drove clonal T-cell expansion. Partial responses occurred in three dose-escalation patients, of whom one had hepatocellular carcinoma and two had cutaneous melanoma. The monotherapy dose-escalation portion (N of about 50 patients) of the phase I ivuxolimab trial is reported in the paper. Patients were allowed to have had prior anti-PD-1, anti-PD-L1 or anti-CTLA-4 therapy, and approximately 40% of the dose-escalation patients had been treated with checkpoint inhibitors. In the dose-escalation cohort, roughly 80% of patients were male, and the mean age was about 55 years, with a range of about 20 to 79. Intravenous ivuxolimab was administered to patients every 2 weeks at six dose levels: 0.01, 0.1, 0.3, 1.5, 3 and 10 mg/kg. Broader findings and caveats from the paper: The antigen specificity of the clonally expanded peripheral T cells was not determined. In the 0.1-3.0 mg/kg groups, partial responders were among the patients with the lowest normalized peripheral clonal expansion, particularly in CD8+ T cells. After ivuxolimab, CD8+ T cells had more expanded clones than CD4+ T cells on average. Low levels of normalized T-cell clonal expansion were also seen in some patients who did not respond. At doses of 0.1 to 3.0 mg/kg, clonal expansion of both CD4+ and CD8+ T cells in blood was seen between baseline and week 6.

For sequencing of the TCRbeta CDR3 region, genomic DNA was extracted from the sorted cells. The immunoSEQ Assay was used to sequence the TCRbeta CDR3 regions. TCRdb's version of the immuneACCESS table is confined to in-frame rearrangements and falls short of the full clone set. An unresolved V gene accounts for under half of the shortfall where checked; the remainder is of unknown origin. Across this sample there are about 50,000 clones, with 60% to 80% seen only once. The ten top clones hold under 5% of the sample. Spanning cysteine to phenylalanine, the CDR3 consists of 14 amino acids. Only CDR3 DNA is held: 42 bases, read in frame from base 1. The CDR1 and CDR2 encoded by the germline V gene (reference sequence) are MNHEY and SMNVEV. V is cut by 7 bases and J by 1 base, and the space between the germline ends is 14 bases. Patients with autoimmune disease history or receiving systemic immunosuppression were excluded from the trial. Peripheral blood for TCR sequencing was collected from all dose cohorts at baseline, on cycle 4 day 1, and on cycle 7 day 1. Samples were obtained from an open-label, multicenter, first-in-human phase I dose-escalation trial of ivuxolimab. Adults with locally advanced or metastatic melanoma, renal cell carcinoma, hepatocellular carcinoma or head and neck squamous cell carcinoma were enrolled in the trial. Before TCR sequencing, CD4+ T cells and CD8+ T cells were sorted from peripheral blood as separate populations.

As to this clone: Its antigen is currently not known. There are no base qualities to consult, and no much larger clone falls within one base.

The TCR sequence derives from an adult with an advanced solid tumor such as melanoma, head and neck, liver or kidney cancer. The V gene is TRBV27 and the J gene is TRBJ2-7; the D region is possibly TRBD1 or TRBD2, each matching across 5 bases. The specimen comprised CD4+ or CD8+ T cells sorted from blood, sampled in a trial of the OX40 agonist ivuxolimab. The CDR3 protein sequence reads: CASNRDGYSYEQYF. The DNA sequence follows: TGTGCCAGCAACCGGGACGGTTATTCCTACGAGCAGTACTTC.